The rows below give T cell receptor beta chains drawn from one sample of a study of blood T cell repertoires in COVID-19. The protocol was immunoSEQ multiplex PCR, while the TCRdb copy is restricted to in-frame clones and leaves out a portion. The sample comprises approximately 150,000 clones, around 87% of which are singletons, and under 3% rests with the top ten. The sample was peripheral blood. The receptors were sampled from a woman of 80 years or more with COVID-19, enrolled during active disease. Each CDR3 is given with its conserved first and last residue. A D gene is named only where the DNA matches it firmly. Some rows mark clone size as missing; the rest say once, few, many or name a class of expanded clone.

size,D,J,V,DNA,CDR3
.,TRBD1,TRBJ1-5,TRBV6-5,TGTGCCAGCAGTTACACCTGGACAGGGGATCAGCCCCAGCATTTT,CASSYTWTGDQPQHF
.,.,TRBJ2-5,TRBV9,TGTGCCAGCAGCGTGTCTGGGGCTAGCGAGGGGACCCAGTACTTC,CASSVSGASEGTQYF
.,.,TRBJ1-2,TRBV4-1,TGCGCCAGCAGCCCCCCCGGTCATGGTGGCTACACCTTC,CASSPPGHGGYTF
once,.,TRBJ2-2,TRBV4-2,TGTGCCAGCAGCCAAGAGCGGGACGGGGAGCTGTTTTTT,CASSQERDGELFF
.,TRBD1,TRBJ1-5,TRBV18,TGTGCCAGCTCAGGGACAGGGGATCAGCCCCAGCATTTT,CASSGTGDQPQHF
once,.,TRBJ2-7,TRBV2,TGTGCCAGCATTTCCCAGGACAGCCTGGAGCAGTACTTC,CASISQDSLEQYF
.,.,TRBJ1-1,TRBV6-6,TGTGCCAGCAGCCAACTTGTGGTTGCTTTCTTT,CASSQLVVAFF
.,.,TRBJ1-2,TRBV4-2,TGTGCCAGCAGCCAAGCTGGGGCAGGGAGGTTGAGCGGCTACACCTTC,CASSQAGAGRLSGYTF
.,TRBD2,TRBJ2-7,TRBV4-3,TGCGCCAGCAGCCAAGATGCGGGAGGAAGGAACGAGCAGTACTTC,CASSQDAGGRNEQYF
once,TRBD1,TRBJ2-2,TRBV6-5,TGTGCCAGCCTTAGGACAGGGGCTAATACCGGGGAGCTGTTTTTT,CASLRTGANTGELFF
.,TRBD2,TRBJ2-7,TRBV3-1/TRBV3-2,TGTGCCAGCAGCCAGGTAGCGGGAGGCGGCGACGAGCAGTACTTC,CASSQVAGGGDEQYF
.,TRBD1,TRBJ1-3,TRBV5-1,TGCGCCAGCAGCAGAGGACAGGGGGACACCATATATTTT,CASSRGQGDTIYF
.,TRBD1,TRBJ1-2,TRBV7-9,TGTGCCAGCAGCTTAGGACAGGGTCGAGGGTATGGCTACACCTTC,CASSLGQGRGYGYTF
.,.,TRBJ1-2,TRBV4-1,TGCGCCAGCAGCCAAGATCGGAGGGACTTTCAGGGCTACACCTTC,CASSQDRRDFQGYTF
.,TRBD1,TRBJ2-5,TRBV28,TGTGCCAGTACAGGGGGCCCAGAGACCCAGTACTTC,CASTGGPETQYF